This TCR beta chain is drawn from a study of regulatory T cells in long-lasting Graves disease. Study conclusions and caveats: For persistent Graves' patients, TCR diversity was lower than for newly diagnosed ones.

Arm-PCR of CDR3 regions and iRepertoire HTBI primers were used to build TCR beta libraries. MiXCR was run by TCRdb on the multiplex PCR reads, yielding one entry per CDR3 protein. The data show 650,000 to 700,000 distinct CDR3 sequences, around 30% seen once. As to time point: persistent/refractory GD, antithyroid drugs over 5 years with positive TRAb. With RNA extracted from PBMCs as input, the TCR library was made. The V gene end was trimmed by 4 bases and the J gene end by 8 bases; junction bases not matched to a gene: 13. The CDR3 totals 15 residues. Germline lookup yields CDR1 SGHAT and CDR2 FQNNGV. The table lists this clonotype with many counts. Its antigen is not identified.

This chain connects TRBV11-2 to TRBJ1-2, with 7 bases identical to TRBD1. The material was peripheral blood mononuclear cells (PBMCs), obtained when the disease was refractory, from a patient treated with antithyroid drugs. The receptor's source is a female donor with Graves disease. In DNA, the CDR3 is TGTGCCAGCAGCTCACTGACAGGGAGGTCGTTAGGCTACACCTTC. Translated: CASSSLTGRSLGYTF.